The TCR beta chain described here comes from a study of shared clonotypes between healthy human individuals. Background on the study: Aged 18 to 49, the donors were a couple of women and a few men.

Naive CD8 cells lacked CD45RO, underwent positive selection for CCR7 and left out terminally differentiated effector memory CD45RA+ cells. V lost 0 bases and J 0 bases, leaving 8 bases between the germline ends. There are 15 residues in the CDR3. Germline V gene data show CDR1 as SGHDT and CDR2 as YYEEEE. General study results and limits: Naive CD4 clonotypes overlapped across a few donors at approximately 5%. Relative to memory subsets, naive subsets generally showed larger estimated richness.

Data came from immunoSEQ multiplex PCR; TCRdb stores just in-frame clones and leaves some out. The sample has roughly 810,000 clones; 96% are singletons. Points on this clone: The antigen remains unidentified.

Sequencing was done on a sample of naive CD8+ T cells sorted from blood. This sequence originates from a man under 40 in good health. The chain combines TRBV5-6 with TRBJ2-3; D remains unclear. The CDR3 DNA follows: TGTGCCAGCAGCTTGGGACCGGCTAGCACAGATACGCAGTATTTT. Translating it yields CASSLGPASTDTQYF.